Described below is a single T cell receptor beta chain sequence and its context. What it binds is unknown. This PCR relied on a set of 60 Vbeta primers and 13 Jbeta primers. Profiled with immunoSEQ multiplex PCR; TCRdb holds only in-frame clones, not every one. The sample has around 120,000 clones; 60% to 80% are singletons. The CDR3 is made up of 14 amino acids. The trim removed 6 bases at V and 3 bases at J, leaving 4 bases unmatched. Per the germline V gene, CDR1 is MNHEY and CDR2 is SMNVEV (reference sequence). This sample is part of a study of cytomegalovirus exposure and HLA in healthy donors. Study results and limitations: Common viral pathogens seemed, in a later analysis, to connect with several of the most significant clusters. Specificity of a few CMV-associated chains for CMV antigens was verified in vitro.

The TCR sequence derives from a man aged 50-60 years in good health and CMV-seropositive. The gene calls are TRBV27 and TRBJ1-4; 7 bases match TRBD1. Sequencing was performed on PBMCs. The CDR3 DNA follows: TGTGCCAGCAGCCGACAGGGTGCTAATGAAAAACTGTTTTTT. Translating gives CASSRQGANEKLFF.